These T cell receptor beta chains were read from a single sample in a study of blood T cell repertoires in COVID-19. Produced via immunoSEQ multiplex PCR; TCRdb's table is partial and in-frame only. Found here are 250,000 to 300,000 clones, roughly 80% of them singletons; the top ten hold 4.6%. The sequenced sample consisted of peripheral blood. These TCRs come from a man in his sixties who had recovered from COVID-19. The CDR3 runs from the conserved cysteine through the conserved F or W. Fields, in order: clone size, V gene, D gene, J gene, CDR3 protein, CDR3 DNA. The D gene is left open where the match is weak. Rows give clone size only sometimes, using once, few, many, or a class for an expanded clone.

size: few; V: TRBV19; D: TRBD1; J: TRBJ1-5; CDR3: CASSIDRGTGIGQPQHF; DNA: TGTGCCAGTAGTATAGATCGGGGGACAGGGATCGGACAGCCCCAGCATTTT
size: .; V: TRBV21-1; D: .; J: TRBJ2-3; CDR3: CASSKAVRTSTDTQYF; DNA: TGTGCCAGCAGCAAAGCGGTGCGAACTAGCACAGATACGCAGTATTTT
size: .; V: TRBV3-1/TRBV3-2; D: TRBD2; J: TRBJ2-1; CDR3: CASSQRGGGLAGLEQFF; DNA: TGTGCCAGCAGCCAAAGGGGGGGAGGACTAGCGGGACTTGAGCAGTTCTTC
size: .; V: TRBV21-1; D: .; J: TRBJ2-7; CDR3: CASREILADTYEQYF; DNA: TGTGCCAGCCGAGAAATACTAGCGGACACCTACGAGCAGTACTTC
size: .; V: TRBV2; D: .; J: TRBJ1-2; CDR3: CASSVGSGIGRGYTF; DNA: TGTGCCAGCAGTGTAGGGTCCGGGATCGGTAGGGGCTACACCTTC
size: .; V: TRBV6-5; D: TRBD1; J: TRBJ1-2; CDR3: CASSTPSLGGHTF; DNA: TGTGCCAGCAGTACCCCGTCCCTAGGGGGCCACACCTTC
size: few; V: TRBV5-1; D: TRBD1; J: TRBJ2-1; CDR3: CASSPSGTGYNEQFF; DNA: TGCGCCAGCAGCCCCAGCGGGACAGGGTACAATGAGCAGTTCTTC
size: .; V: TRBV4-1; D: .; J: TRBJ2-7; CDR3: CASSPNQGSSYEQYF; DNA: TGCGCCAGCAGCCCCAACCAGGGGAGTTCCTACGAGCAGTACTTC
size: .; V: TRBV5-1; D: .; J: TRBJ1-2; CDR3: CASSLDVPGRVFDGYTF; DNA: TGCGCCAGCAGCTTGGATGTTCCGGGAAGAGTTTTTGATGGCTACACCTTC
size: .; V: TRBV18; D: .; J: TRBJ2-5; CDR3: CASSPGREETQYF; DNA: TGTGCCAGCTCACCCGGCAGGGAAGAGACCCAGTACTTC
size: .; V: TRBV9; D: .; J: TRBJ2-7; CDR3: CASSVVLGDEQYF; DNA: TGTGCCAGCAGCGTAGTTTTAGGGGACGAGCAGTACTTC
size: .; V: TRBV28; D: .; J: TRBJ1-5; CDR3: CASSGGEHRQPQHF; DNA: TGTGCCAGCAGTGGGGGGGAGCACCGTCAGCCCCAGCATTTT
size: .; V: TRBV7-9; D: TRBD1; J: TRBJ1-6; CDR3: CASSLTGAGGNSPLHF; DNA: TGTGCCAGCAGCCTTACAGGGGCCGGAGGGAATTCACCCCTCCACTTT
size: .; V: TRBV7-8; D: TRBD1; J: TRBJ1-5; CDR3: CASSSDRGAAAQHF; DNA: TGTGCCAGCAGCTCGGACAGGGGGGCGGCAGCCCAGCATTTT
size: .; V: TRBV19; D: .; J: TRBJ2-1; CDR3: CASRTQGGKSEQFF; DNA: TGTGCCAGTAGGACCCAGGGTGGCAAGAGTGAGCAGTTCTTC
size: .; V: TRBV6-5; D: .; J: TRBJ2-1; CDR3: CASSSRTALGDEQFF; DNA: TGTGCCAGCAGTTCACGGACTGCCCTGGGAGATGAGCAGTTCTTC
size: .; V: TRBV7-9; D: TRBD1; J: TRBJ2-2; CDR3: CASSQDRGWTGELFF; DNA: TGTGCCAGCAGCCAGGACAGGGGTTGGACCGGGGAGCTGTTTTTT
size: .; V: TRBV9; D: TRBD2; J: TRBJ2-2; CDR3: CASSVGTSGGGELFF; DNA: TGTGCCAGCAGCGTAGGGACTAGCGGAGGCGGGGAGCTGTTTTTT
size: .; V: TRBV14; D: TRBD2; J: TRBJ2-7; CDR3: CASSQDVGLIRTSGNYEQYF; DNA: TGTGCCAGCAGCCAAGATGTTGGGCTGATCCGGACTAGCGGGAACTACGAGCAGTACTTC
size: .; V: TRBV14; D: .; J: TRBJ2-7; CDR3: CASSSQAYEQYF; DNA: TGTGCCAGCAGCTCACAGGCCTACGAGCAGTACTTC
size: .; V: TRBV3-1/TRBV3-2; D: .; J: TRBJ1-2; CDR3: CASSQRGGTGYTF; DNA: TGTGCCAGCAGCCAAAGGGGAGGGACCGGCTACACCTTC
size: .; V: TRBV27; D: TRBD1; J: TRBJ1-2; CDR3: CASSLAGQGPFHYGYTF; DNA: TGTGCCAGCAGTTTAGCGGGACAGGGCCCCTTCCACTATGGCTACACCTTC
size: .; V: TRBV5-1; D: .; J: TRBJ2-1; CDR3: CASSRLGAVSNEQFF; DNA: TGCGCCAGCAGCCGTCTAGGGGCAGTTTCGAATGAGCAGTTCTTC
size: few; V: TRBV18; D: .; J: TRBJ2-7; CDR3: CASSPKPDTPYEQYF; DNA: TGTGCCAGCTCACCTAAGCCGGACACCCCCTACGAGCAGTACTTC
size: .; V: TRBV5-4; D: .; J: TRBJ2-7; CDR3: CASSLYRGYEQYF; DNA: TGTGCCAGCAGCTTGTATCGGGGCTACGAGCAGTACTTC
size: .; V: TRBV27; D: .; J: TRBJ2-7; CDR3: CASRQSSYEQYF; DNA: TGTGCCAGCAGACAGAGCTCCTACGAGCAGTACTTC
size: .; V: TRBV2; D: .; J: TRBJ1-5; CDR3: CASTAEVDQPQHF; DNA: TGTGCCAGCACTGCGGAGGTCGATCAGCCCCAGCATTTT
size: .; V: TRBV11-2; D: .; J: TRBJ2-2; CDR3: CASSLVGGPYTGELFF; DNA: TGTGCCAGCAGCTTAGTCGGGGGGCCGTACACCGGGGAGCTGTTTTTT
size: once; V: TRBV5-8; D: TRBD1; J: TRBJ1-6; CDR3: CASSSGTGVYNSPLHF; DNA: TGTGCCAGCAGCTCGGGGACAGGGGTCTATAATTCACCCCTCCACTTT
size: .; V: TRBV30; D: TRBD1; J: TRBJ1-6; CDR3: CACAGQGNSPLHF; DNA: TGTGCCTGTGCGGGACAGGGTAATTCACCCCTCCACTTT
size: .; V: TRBV7-6; D: .; J: TRBJ2-5; CDR3: CASSLGQELETQYF; DNA: TGTGCCAGCAGCCTGGGACAAGAATTAGAGACCCAGTACTTC
size: once; V: TRBV12-3/TRBV12-4; D: .; J: TRBJ2-3; CDR3: CASRGTTADTQYF; DNA: TGTGCCAGCAGGGGGACAACGGCAGATACGCAGTATTTT
size: .; V: TRBV5-6; D: TRBD1; J: TRBJ2-7; CDR3: CASSLFGQGIYEQYF; DNA: TGTGCCAGCAGCTTATTCGGACAGGGGATTTACGAGCAGTACTTC